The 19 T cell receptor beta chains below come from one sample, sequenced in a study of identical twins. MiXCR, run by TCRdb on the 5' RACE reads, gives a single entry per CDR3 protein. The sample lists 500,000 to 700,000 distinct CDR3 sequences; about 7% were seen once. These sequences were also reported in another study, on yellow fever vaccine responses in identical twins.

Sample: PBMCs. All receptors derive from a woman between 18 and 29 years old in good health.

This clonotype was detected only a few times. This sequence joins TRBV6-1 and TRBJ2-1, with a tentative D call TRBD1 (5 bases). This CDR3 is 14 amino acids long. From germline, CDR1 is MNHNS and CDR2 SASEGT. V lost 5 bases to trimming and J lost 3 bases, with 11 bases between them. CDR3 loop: CASSTLDSYNEQFF. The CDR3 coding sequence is TGTGCCAGCAGTACCCTCGACAGCTACAATGAGCAGTTCTTC.

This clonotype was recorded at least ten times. The CDR3 DNA sequence: TGTGCCAGCAGCTTACTACAGGGACGAGAGGGAGAGACCCAGTACTTC. Protein: CASSLLQGREGETQYF. This chain links TRBV7-9 with TRBJ2-5; possibly TRBD1 for D (6 bases). Deletions cut 2 bases from V and 4 bases from J, with 17 bases between. The CDR3 spans 16 residues. Germline CDR1 SEHNR, CDR2 FQNEAQ (reference sequence). Using reference TRBV7-9 and TRBJ2-5 for the parts outside the CDR3, the full variable domain is DTGVSQNPRHKITKRGQNVTFRCDPISEHNRLYWYRQTLGQGPEFLTYFQNEAQLEKSRLLSDRFSAERPKGSFSTLEIQRTEQGDSAMYLCASSLLQGREGETQYFGPGTRLLVL.

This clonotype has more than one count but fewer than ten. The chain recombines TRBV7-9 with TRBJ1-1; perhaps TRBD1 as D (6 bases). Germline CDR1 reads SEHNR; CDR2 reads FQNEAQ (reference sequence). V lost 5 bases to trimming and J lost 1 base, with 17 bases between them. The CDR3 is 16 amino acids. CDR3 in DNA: TGTGCCAGCAGCACCCCCCCAGGGGCAGGGAACACTGAAGCTTTCTTT. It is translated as CASSTPPGAGNTEAFF.

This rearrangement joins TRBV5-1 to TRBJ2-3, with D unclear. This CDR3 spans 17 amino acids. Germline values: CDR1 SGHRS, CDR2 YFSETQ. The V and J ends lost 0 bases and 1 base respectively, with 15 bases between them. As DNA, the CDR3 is TGCGCCAGCAGCTTGGACGGGCGAGGTACAGGCACAGATACGCAGTATTTT. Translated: CASSLDGRGTGTDTQYF.

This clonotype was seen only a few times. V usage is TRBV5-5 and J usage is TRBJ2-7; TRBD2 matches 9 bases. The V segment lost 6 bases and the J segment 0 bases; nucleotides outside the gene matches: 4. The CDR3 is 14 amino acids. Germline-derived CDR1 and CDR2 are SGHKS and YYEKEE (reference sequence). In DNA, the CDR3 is TGTGCCAGCATTCGACTAGCGGACTCCTACGAGCAGTACTTC. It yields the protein CASIRLADSYEQYF.

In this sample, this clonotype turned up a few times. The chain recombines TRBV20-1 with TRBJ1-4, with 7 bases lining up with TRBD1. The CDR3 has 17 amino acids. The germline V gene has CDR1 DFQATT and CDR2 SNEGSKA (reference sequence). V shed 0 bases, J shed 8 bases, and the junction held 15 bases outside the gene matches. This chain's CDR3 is CSARDVGDRLLEEKLFF. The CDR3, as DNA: TGCAGTGCTAGAGATGTGGGGGACAGACTGTTAGAAGAAAAACTGTTTTTT.

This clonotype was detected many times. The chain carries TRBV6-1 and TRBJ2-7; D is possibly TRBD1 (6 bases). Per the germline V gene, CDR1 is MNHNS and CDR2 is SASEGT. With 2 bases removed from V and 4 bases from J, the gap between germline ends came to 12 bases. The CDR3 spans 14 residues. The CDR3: CASSEWTANYEQYV. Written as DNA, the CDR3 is TGTGCCAGCAGTGAATGGACAGCTAATTACGAGCAGTACGTC.

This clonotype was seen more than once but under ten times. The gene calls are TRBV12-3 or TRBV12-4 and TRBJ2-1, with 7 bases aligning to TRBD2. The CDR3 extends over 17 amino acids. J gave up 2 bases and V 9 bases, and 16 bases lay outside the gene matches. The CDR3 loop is CASVPPRGGSPYNEQFF. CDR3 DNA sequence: TGTGCCAGTGTCCCGCCCCGTGGCGGGAGTCCCTACAATGAGCAGTTCTTC.

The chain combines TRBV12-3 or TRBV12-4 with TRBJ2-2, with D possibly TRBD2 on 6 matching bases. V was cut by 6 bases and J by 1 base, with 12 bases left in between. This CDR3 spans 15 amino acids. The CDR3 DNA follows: TGTGCCAGCAGATTTAGCGGAGTGAACACCGGGGAGCTGTTTTTT. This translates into CASRFSGVNTGELFF.

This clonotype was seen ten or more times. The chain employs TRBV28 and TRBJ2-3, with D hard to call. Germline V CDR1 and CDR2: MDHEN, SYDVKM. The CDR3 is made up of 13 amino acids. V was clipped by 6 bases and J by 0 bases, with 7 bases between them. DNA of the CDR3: TGTGCCAGCAGGAGATTGAGCACAGATACGCAGTATTTT. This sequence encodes CASRRLSTDTQYF.

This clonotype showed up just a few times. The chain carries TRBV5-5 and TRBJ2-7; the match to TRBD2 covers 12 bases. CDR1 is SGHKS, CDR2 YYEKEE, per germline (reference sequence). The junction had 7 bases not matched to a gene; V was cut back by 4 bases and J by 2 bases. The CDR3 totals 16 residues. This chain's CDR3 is CASSLTSGGSTYEQYV. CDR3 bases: TGTGCCAGCAGCCTTACTAGCGGGGGGTCTACCTACGAGCAGTACGTC.

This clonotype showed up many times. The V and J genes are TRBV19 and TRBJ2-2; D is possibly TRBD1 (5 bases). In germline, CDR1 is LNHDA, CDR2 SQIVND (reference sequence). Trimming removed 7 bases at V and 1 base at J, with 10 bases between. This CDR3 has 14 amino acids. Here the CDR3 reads CASNPDRNTGELFF. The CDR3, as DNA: TGTGCCAGTAATCCCGACAGGAACACCGGGGAGCTGTTTTTT. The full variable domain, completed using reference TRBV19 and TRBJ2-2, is DGGITQSPKYLFRKEGQNVTLSCEQNLNHDAMYWYRQDPGQGLRLIYYSQIVNDFQKGDIAEGYSVSREKKESFPLTVTSAQKNPTAFYLCASNPDRNTGELFFGEGSRLTVL.

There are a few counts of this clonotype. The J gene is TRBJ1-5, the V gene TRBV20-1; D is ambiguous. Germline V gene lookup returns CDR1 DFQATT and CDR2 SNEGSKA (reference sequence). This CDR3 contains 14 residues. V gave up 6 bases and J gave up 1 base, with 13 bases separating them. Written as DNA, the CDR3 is TGCAGTGCCCCAACTGGGAGGAGCAATCAGCCCCAGCATTTT. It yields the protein CSAPTGRSNQPQHF.

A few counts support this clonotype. The CDR3 bases are TGTGCCAGTAGTTTCAAGATGGGACTAGCGGGTCTCAATGAGCAGTTCTTC. Encoded protein: CASSFKMGLAGLNEQFF. The rearrangement uses TRBV19 and TRBJ2-1; 12 bases are shared with TRBD2. V was pared by 5 bases and J by 6 bases, with 11 bases of the junction left unmatched. The CDR3 has 17 amino acids. CDR1 and CDR2 from the germline V gene are LNHDA and SQIVND (reference sequence).

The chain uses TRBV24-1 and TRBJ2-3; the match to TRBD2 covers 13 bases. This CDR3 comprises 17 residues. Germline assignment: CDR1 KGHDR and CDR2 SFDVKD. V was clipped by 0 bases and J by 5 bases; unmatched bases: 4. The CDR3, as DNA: TGTGCCACCAGTGATTTGCCGACTAGCGGGAGGATAGATACGCAGTATTTT. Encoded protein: CATSDLPTSGRIDTQYF.

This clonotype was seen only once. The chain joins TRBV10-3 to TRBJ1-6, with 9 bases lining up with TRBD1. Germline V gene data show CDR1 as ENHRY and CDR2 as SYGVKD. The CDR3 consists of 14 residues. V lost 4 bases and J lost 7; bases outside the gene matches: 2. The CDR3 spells CAISGGTGNSPLHF. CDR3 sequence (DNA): TGTGCCATCAGTGGAGGGACAGGGAATTCACCCCTCCACTTT.

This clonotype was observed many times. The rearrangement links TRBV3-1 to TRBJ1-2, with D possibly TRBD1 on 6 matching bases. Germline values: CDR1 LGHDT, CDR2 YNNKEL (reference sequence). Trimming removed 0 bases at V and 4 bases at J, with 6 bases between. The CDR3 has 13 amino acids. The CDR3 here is CASSQEQGYGYTF. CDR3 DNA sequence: TGTGCCAGCAGCCAAGAACAGGGCTATGGCTACACCTTC.

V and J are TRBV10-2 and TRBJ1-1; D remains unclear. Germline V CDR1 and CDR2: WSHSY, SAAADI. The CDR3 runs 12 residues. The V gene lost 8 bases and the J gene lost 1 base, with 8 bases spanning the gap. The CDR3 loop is CASYNTNTEAFF. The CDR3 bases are TGCGCCAGCTATAACACGAACACTGAAGCTTTCTTT.

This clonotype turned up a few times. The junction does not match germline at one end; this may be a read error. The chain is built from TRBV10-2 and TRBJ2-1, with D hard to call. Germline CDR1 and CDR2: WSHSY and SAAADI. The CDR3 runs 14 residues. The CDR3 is CASSVALSHNEQFF. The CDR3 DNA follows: TGCGCCAGCAGTGTCGCACTCTCCCACAATGAGCAGTTCTTC.